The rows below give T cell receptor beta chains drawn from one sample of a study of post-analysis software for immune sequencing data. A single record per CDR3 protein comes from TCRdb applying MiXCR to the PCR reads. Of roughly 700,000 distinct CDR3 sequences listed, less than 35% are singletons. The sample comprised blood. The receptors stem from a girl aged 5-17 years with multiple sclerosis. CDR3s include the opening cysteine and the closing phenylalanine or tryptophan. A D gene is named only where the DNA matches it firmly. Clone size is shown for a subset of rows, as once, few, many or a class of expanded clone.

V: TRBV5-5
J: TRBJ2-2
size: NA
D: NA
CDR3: CASSLDPGRLNTGELFF
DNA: TGTGCCAGCAGCTTGGACCCGGGACGGTTAAACACCGGGGAGCTGTTTTTT

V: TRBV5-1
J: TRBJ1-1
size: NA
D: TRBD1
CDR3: CASSLGQGRPEAFF
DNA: TGCGCCAGCAGCCTGGGACAGGGGCGACCTGAAGCTTTCTTT

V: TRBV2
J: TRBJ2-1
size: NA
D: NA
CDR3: CASLPSSYNEQFF
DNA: TGTGCCAGCCTACCTAGTTCCTACAATGAGCAGTTCTTC

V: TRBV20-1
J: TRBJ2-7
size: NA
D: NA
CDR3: CSATGVEGYVEQYF
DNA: TGCAGTGCTACAGGAGTGGAGGGTTACGTCGAGCAGTACTTC

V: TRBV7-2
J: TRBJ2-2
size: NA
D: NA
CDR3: CASSIDSGATGELFF
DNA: TGTGCCAGCAGCATCGACTCCGGGGCCACCGGGGAGCTGTTTTTT

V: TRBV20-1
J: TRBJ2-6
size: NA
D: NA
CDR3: CSASPGTSSSGANVLTF
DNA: TGCAGTGCTAGCCCCGGGACGTCTAGCTCTGGGGCCAACGTCCTGACTTTC

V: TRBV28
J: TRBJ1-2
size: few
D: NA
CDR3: CATGTPTLPNYGYTF
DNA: TGTGCCACCGGGACGCCAACCCTCCCTAACTATGGCTACACCTTC

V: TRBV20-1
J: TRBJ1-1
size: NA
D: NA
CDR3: CSARYRLEAFF
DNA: TGCAGTGCTAGATACAGGTTGGAAGCTTTCTTT

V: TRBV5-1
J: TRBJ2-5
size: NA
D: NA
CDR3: CASSRGGEAQETQYF
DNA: TGCGCCAGCAGCCGCGGCGGGGAGGCCCAAGAGACCCAGTACTTC

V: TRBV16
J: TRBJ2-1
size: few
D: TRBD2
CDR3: CASSQWLAEPNNEQFF
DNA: TGTGCCAGCAGCCAATGGCTAGCGGAACCGAACAATGAGCAGTTCTTC

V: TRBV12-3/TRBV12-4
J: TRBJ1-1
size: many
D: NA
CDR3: CASSSQRGGTEAFF
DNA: TGTGCCAGCAGTTCCCAACGGGGGGGCACTGAAGCTTTCTTT

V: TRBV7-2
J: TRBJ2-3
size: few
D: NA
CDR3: CASTGVPDTQYF
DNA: TGTGCCAGCACTGGGGTACCAGATACGCAGTATTTT

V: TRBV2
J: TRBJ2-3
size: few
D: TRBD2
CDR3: CTSSEVLAGGPTQYF
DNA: TGTACCAGCAGTGAAGTTCTAGCGGGAGGGCCTACGCAGTATTTT

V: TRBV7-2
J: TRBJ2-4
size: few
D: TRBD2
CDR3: CASSPGLAANIQYF
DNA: TGTGCCAGCAGCCCGGGACTAGCCGCAAACATTCAGTACTTC

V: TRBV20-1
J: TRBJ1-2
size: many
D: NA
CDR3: CSPSLRESGYTF
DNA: TGCAGTCCCTCTTTAAGGGAATCTGGCTACACCTTC

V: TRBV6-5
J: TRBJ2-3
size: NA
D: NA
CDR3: CASSYSGPAGTGSTDTQYF
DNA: TGTGCCAGCAGTTACTCGGGTCCGGCCGGGACGGGGAGCACAGATACGCAGTATTTT

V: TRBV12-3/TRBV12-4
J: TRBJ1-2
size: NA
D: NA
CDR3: CPSSPSPGGYTF
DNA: TGTCCCAGCAGTCCCAGCCCCGGAGGCTACACCTTC

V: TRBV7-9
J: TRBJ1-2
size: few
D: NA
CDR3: CASSFGLQSYGYTF
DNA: TGTGCCAGCAGCTTTGGCTTACAGTCCTATGGCTACACCTTC

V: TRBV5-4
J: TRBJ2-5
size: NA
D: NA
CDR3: CASNLTPGRRGETQYF
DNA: TGTGCCAGCAACTTAACTCCGGGACGGCGAGGAGAGACCCAGTACTTC

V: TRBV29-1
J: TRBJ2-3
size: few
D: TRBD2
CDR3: CSVAGTGSSGRADTQYF
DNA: TGCAGCGTCGCCGGGACAGGGTCTAGCGGGAGGGCAGATACGCAGTATTTT

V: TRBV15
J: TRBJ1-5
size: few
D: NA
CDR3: CATSRDGAGNQPQHF
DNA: TGTGCCACCAGCAGAGATGGCGCGGGAAATCAGCCCCAGCATTTT

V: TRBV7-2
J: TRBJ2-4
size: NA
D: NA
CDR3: CASSLRGGRELQGNIQYF
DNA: TGTGCCAGCAGCTTAAGGGGGGGACGGGAGCTTCAAGGAAACATTCAGTACTTC

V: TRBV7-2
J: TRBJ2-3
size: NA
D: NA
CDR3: CASSADRQKQYF
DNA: TGTGCCAGCAGCGCAGATCGGCAGAAGCAGTATTTT

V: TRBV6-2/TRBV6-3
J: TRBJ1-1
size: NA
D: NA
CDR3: CASSFGFTEAFF
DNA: TGTGCCAGCAGTTTCGGCTTCACTGAAGCTTTCTTT

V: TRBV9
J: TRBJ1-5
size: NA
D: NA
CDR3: CASSVDGRFDQPQHF
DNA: TGTGCCAGCAGCGTTGACGGGAGGTTCGATCAGCCCCAGCATTTT

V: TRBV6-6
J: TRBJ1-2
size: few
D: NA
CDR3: CASSPTLLQGYGYTF
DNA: TGTGCCAGCAGTCCGACACTCTTACAGGGCTATGGCTACACCTTC

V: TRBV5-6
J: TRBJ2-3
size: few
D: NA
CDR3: CASSFRGTTMADTQYF
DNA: TGTGCCAGCAGCTTTCGGGGGACCACAATGGCAGATACGCAGTATTTT

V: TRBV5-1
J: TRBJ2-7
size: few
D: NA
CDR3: CARGRAYEQYF
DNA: TGCGCAAGAGGGCGGGCCTACGAGCAGTACTTC

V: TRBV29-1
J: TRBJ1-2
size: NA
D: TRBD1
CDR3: CSVGPGQGDYGYTF
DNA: TGCAGCGTTGGACCGGGACAGGGGGACTATGGCTACACCTTC

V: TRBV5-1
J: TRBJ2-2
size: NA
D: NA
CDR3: CASSLESGYTGELFF
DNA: TGCGCCAGCAGCTTGGAGTCGGGGTACACCGGGGAGCTGTTTTTT

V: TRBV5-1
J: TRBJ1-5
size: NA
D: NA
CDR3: CASSFFPGAGQPQHF
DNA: TGCGCCAGCAGCTTCTTTCCGGGGGCTGGTCAGCCCCAGCATTTT

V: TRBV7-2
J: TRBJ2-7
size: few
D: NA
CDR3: CASSLAGFEQYF
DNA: TGTGCCAGCAGCTTAGCTGGCTTCGAGCAGTACTTC

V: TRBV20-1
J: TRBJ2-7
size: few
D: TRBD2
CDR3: CSQFYSGRAEVDEQYF
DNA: TGCAGTCAATTCTACAGCGGGAGGGCCGAAGTAGACGAGCAGTACTTC

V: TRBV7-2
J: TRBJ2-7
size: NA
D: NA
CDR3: CASSSTGSTGEQYF
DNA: TGTGCCAGCAGCTCCACAGGGAGTACGGGCGAGCAGTACTTC

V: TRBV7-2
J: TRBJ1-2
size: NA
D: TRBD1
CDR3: CASSSTGQGLSGYTF
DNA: TGTGCCAGCAGCTCAACGGGACAGGGGCTCTCTGGCTACACCTTC

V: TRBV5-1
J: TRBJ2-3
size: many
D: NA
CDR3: CASSLRASTDTQYF
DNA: TGCGCCAGCAGCTTAAGGGCTAGCACAGATACGCAGTATTTT

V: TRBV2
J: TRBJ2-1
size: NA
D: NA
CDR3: CAGSEAQGRSSYNEQFF
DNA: TGTGCCGGCAGTGAAGCCCAGGGACGGAGCTCCTACAATGAGCAGTTCTTC

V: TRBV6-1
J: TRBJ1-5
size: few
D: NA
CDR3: CASLSSASSNQPQHF
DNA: TGTGCCAGCCTATCATCGGCCAGTAGCAATCAGCCCCAGCATTTT

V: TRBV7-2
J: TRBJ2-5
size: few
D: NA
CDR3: CASSLGASQETQYF
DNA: TGTGCCAGCAGCTTGGGGGCGAGCCAAGAGACCCAGTACTTC

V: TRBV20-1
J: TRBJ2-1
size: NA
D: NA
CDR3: CRARLIYNEQFF
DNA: TGCAGGGCTAGGCTCATCTACAATGAGCAGTTCTTC

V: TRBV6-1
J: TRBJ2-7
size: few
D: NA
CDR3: CASSIRAIGEQYF
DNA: TGTGCCAGCAGCATCAGGGCTATAGGCGAGCAGTACTTC

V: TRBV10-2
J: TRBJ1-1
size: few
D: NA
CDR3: CASSDPGDADTEAFF
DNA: TGCGCCAGCAGTGATCCGGGGGACGCGGACACTGAAGCTTTCTTT

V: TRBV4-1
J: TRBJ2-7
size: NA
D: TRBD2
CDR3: CASSQEELAGPSYEQYF
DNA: TGCGCCAGCAGCCAAGAGGAACTAGCGGGACCCTCCTACGAGCAGTACTTC

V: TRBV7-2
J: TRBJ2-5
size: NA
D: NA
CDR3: CASSTEGVFETQYF
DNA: TGTGCCAGCAGCACAGAGGGGGTCTTCGAGACCCAGTACTTC

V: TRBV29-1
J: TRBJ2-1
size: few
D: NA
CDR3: CSVSGANNEQFF
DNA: TGCAGCGTTTCGGGAGCTAACAATGAGCAGTTCTTC

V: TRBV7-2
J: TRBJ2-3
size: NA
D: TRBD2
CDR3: CASSSLAGTQYF
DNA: TGTGCCAGCAGCTCCTTAGCGGGGACGCAGTATTTT

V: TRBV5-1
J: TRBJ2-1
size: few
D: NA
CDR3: CASSLSPSSSYNEQFF
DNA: TGCGCCAGCAGCTTGTCTCCTTCCAGCTCCTACAATGAGCAGTTCTTC

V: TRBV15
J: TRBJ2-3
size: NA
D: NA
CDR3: CAASGGSQASTDTQYF
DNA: TGTGCCGCCAGCGGAGGGTCACAGGCGAGCACAGATACGCAGTATTTT

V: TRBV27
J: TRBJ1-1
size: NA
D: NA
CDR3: CAGSLGGAHTEAFF
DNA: TGTGCCGGCAGTTTAGGGGGGGCTCACACTGAAGCTTTCTTT

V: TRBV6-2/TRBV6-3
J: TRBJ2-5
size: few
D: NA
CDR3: CASSSPTLYQETQYF
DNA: TGTGCCAGCAGTTCCCCGACATTGTACCAAGAGACCCAGTACTTC

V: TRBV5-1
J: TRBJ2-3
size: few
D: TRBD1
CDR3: CASSLRDSSTDTQYF
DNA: TGTGCCAGCAGCTTAAGGGACAGTAGCACAGATACGCAGTATTTT

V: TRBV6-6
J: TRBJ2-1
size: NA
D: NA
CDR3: CASSKGSGGYNEQFF
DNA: TGTGCCAGCAGTAAGGGTAGCGGAGGGTACAATGAGCAGTTCTTC